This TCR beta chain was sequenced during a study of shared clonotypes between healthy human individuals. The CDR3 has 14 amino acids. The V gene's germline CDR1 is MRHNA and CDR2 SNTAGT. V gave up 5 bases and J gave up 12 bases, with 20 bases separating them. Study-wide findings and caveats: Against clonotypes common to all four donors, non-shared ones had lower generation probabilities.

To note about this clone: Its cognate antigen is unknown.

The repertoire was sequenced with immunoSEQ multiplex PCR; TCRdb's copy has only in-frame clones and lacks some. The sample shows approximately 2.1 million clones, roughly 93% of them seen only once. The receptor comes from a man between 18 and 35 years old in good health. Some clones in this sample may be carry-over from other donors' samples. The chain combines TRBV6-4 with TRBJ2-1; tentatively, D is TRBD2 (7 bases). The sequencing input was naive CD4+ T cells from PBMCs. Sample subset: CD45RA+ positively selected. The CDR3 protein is CASSLGQGRGAQFF. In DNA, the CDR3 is TGTGCCAGCAGTCTGGGGCAGGGGAGGGGTGCGCAGTTCTTC.